A selection of T cell receptor beta chains follows, all from one sample in a study of control samples from healthy donors and cancer patients. Profiling relied on immunoSEQ multiplex PCR, and the TCRdb table lists in-frame clones only, not all of them. The table has around 70,000 clones, around 93% seen once. The sample comprised blood. The receptors here all came from a woman aged 25 to 39 in good health. The CDR3 runs from the conserved cysteine through the conserved F or W. The order of the fields is V gene, J gene, CDR3 protein.

v_gene: TRBV7-2
j_gene: TRBJ1-3
CDR3aa: CASSLGTGKGGNTIYF

v_gene: TRBV7-6
j_gene: TRBJ2-3
CDR3aa: CASSPRGQGFTDTQYF

v_gene: TRBV28
j_gene: TRBJ2-3
CDR3aa: CASSSRKRTGTQYF

v_gene: TRBV4-1
j_gene: TRBJ1-2
CDR3aa: CASSQGQGKTRGYTF

v_gene: TRBV9
j_gene: TRBJ2-3
CDR3aa: CASSASGENTQYF

v_gene: TRBV7-8
j_gene: TRBJ1-1
CDR3aa: CASSFHHTVNTEAFF

v_gene: TRBV27
j_gene: TRBJ2-1
CDR3aa: CASSPGDRYEQFF

v_gene: TRBV11-1
j_gene: TRBJ1-1
CDR3aa: CASSSRDSLNAEAFF

v_gene: TRBV5-4
j_gene: TRBJ2-1
CDR3aa: CASSLAGTSGYNEQFF

v_gene: TRBV7-8
j_gene: TRBJ2-1
CDR3aa: CASSTDRNNEQFF

v_gene: TRBV18
j_gene: TRBJ1-1
CDR3aa: CASSPGQFNTEAFF

v_gene: TRBV19
j_gene: TRBJ2-1
CDR3aa: CASSEPYNEQFF

v_gene: TRBV2
j_gene: TRBJ1-1
CDR3aa: CASNQDGPEAFF

v_gene: TRBV18
j_gene: TRBJ1-5
CDR3aa: CASSPGGRNQPQHF

v_gene: TRBV2
j_gene: TRBJ1-1
CDR3aa: CASSVYMNTEAFF

v_gene: TRBV5-1
j_gene: TRBJ2-2
CDR3aa: CASSLVPLMTGELFF

v_gene: TRBV10-1
j_gene: TRBJ2-3
CDR3aa: CARGPRGRKITDTQYF

v_gene: TRBV7-3
j_gene: TRBJ2-3
CDR3aa: CASSSSTSTDTQYF

v_gene: TRBV18
j_gene: TRBJ1-2
CDR3aa: CASSPSDGYTF

v_gene: TRBV11-2
j_gene: TRBJ1-5
CDR3aa: CASSLENQPQHF

v_gene: TRBV19
j_gene: TRBJ1-1
CDR3aa: CASTQQTGGEGEAFF

v_gene: TRBV30
j_gene: TRBJ1-1
CDR3aa: CAWSVAGVITEAFF

v_gene: TRBV28
j_gene: TRBJ2-3
CDR3aa: CASSALSGTGMRTDTQYF

v_gene: TRBV29-1
j_gene: TRBJ1-5
CDR3aa: CSASRGATQPQHF

v_gene: TRBV5-1
j_gene: TRBJ2-5
CDR3aa: CASSLGAGVKTQYF

v_gene: TRBV29-1
j_gene: TRBJ2-1
CDR3aa: CSVVGWAGDNEQFF

v_gene: TRBV19
j_gene: TRBJ2-1
CDR3aa: CASSPLSGGGNNEQFF

v_gene: TRBV5-6
j_gene: TRBJ1-1
CDR3aa: CASSWGGFSGTEAFF